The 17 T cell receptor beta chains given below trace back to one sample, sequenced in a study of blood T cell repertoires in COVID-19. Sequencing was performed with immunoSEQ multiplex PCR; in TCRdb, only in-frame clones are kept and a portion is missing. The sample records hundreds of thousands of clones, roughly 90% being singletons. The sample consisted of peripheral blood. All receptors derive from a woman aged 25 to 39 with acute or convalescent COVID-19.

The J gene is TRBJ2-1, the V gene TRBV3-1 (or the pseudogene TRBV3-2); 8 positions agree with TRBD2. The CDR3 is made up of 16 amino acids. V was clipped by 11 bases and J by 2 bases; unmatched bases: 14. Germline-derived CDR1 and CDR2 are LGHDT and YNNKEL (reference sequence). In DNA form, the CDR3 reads TGTGCCGAATACATGGGTACGGGAGGGGCCTACAATGAGCAGTTCTTC. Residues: CAEYMGTGGAYNEQFF.

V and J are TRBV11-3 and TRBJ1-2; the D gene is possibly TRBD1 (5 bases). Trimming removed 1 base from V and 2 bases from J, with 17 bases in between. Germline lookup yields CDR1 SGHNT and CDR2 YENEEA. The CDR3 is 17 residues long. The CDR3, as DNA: TGTGCCAGCAGCTTAGTTCTCGCGTTCGACAGCAACTATGGCTACACCTTC. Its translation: CASSLVLAFDSNYGYTF. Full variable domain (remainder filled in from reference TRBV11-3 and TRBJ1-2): EAGVVQSPRYKIIEKKQPVAFWCNPISGHNTLYWYLQNLGQGPELLIRYENEEAVDDSQLPKDRFSAERLKGVDSTLKIQPAELGDSAVYLCASSLVLAFDSNYGYTFGSGTRLTVV.

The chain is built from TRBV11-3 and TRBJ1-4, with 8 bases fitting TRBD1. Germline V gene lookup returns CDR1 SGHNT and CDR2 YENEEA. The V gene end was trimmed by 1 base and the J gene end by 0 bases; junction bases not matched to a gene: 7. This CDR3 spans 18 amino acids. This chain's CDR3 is CASSLVDRGEATNEKLFF. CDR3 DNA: TGTGCCAGCAGCTTAGTCGACAGGGGAGAAGCAACTAATGAAAAACTGTTTTTT. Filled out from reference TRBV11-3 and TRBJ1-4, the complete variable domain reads EAGVVQSPRYKIIEKKQPVAFWCNPISGHNTLYWYLQNLGQGPELLIRYENEEAVDDSQLPKDRFSAERLKGVDSTLKIQPAELGDSAVYLCASSLVDRGEATNEKLFFGSGTQLSVL.

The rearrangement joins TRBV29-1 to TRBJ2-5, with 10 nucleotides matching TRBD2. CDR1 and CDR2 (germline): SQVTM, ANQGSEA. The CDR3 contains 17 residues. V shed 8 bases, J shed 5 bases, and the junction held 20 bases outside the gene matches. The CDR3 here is CSIRGGSSGSKGETQYF. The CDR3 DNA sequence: TGCAGCATAAGGGGGGGGTCTAGCGGGAGTAAAGGGGAGACCCAGTACTTC.

This CDR3 is CASRKGGALVQAGGTDTQYF. CDR3 nucleotide sequence: TGTGCCAGCAGGAAAGGTGGTGCTTTAGTTCAGGCGGGAGGCACAGATACGCAGTATTTT. The rearrangement links TRBV5-4 to TRBJ2-3; 7 nucleotides agree with TRBD2. Unmatched junction bases numbered 22, after V lost 5 bases and J lost 1 base. The CDR3 extends over 20 amino acids. Germline V gives CDR1 SGHNT, CDR2 YYREEE (reference sequence).

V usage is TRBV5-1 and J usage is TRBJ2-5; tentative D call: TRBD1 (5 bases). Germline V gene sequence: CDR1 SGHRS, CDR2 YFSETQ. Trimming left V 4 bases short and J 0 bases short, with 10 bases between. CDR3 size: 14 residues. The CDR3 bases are TGCGCCAGCAGCCTCAAGGGGTACCAAGAGACCCAGTACTTC. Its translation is CASSLKGYQETQYF.

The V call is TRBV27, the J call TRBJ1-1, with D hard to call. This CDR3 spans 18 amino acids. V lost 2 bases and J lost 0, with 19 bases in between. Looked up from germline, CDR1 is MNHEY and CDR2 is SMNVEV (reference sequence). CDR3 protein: CASSLLSGVAFMNTEAFF. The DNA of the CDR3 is TGTGCCAGCAGTTTACTCTCCGGGGTTGCGTTCATGAACACTGAAGCTTTCTTT.

CDR3 protein: CASSGTSGRAPPTDTQYF. The CDR3 DNA reads as TGTGCCAGCAGCGGTACTAGCGGGAGGGCGCCCCCCACAGATACGCAGTATTTT. This chain connects TRBV25-1 to TRBJ2-3; 13 bases map to TRBD2. Germline V gives CDR1 MGHDK, CDR2 SYGVNS. The CDR3 has 18 residues. The trim removed 6 bases at V and 2 bases at J, leaving 11 bases unmatched.

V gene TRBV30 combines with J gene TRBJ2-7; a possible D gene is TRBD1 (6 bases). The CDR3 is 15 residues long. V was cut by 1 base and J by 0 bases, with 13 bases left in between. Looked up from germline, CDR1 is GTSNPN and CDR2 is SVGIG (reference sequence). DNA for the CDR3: TGTGCCTGGAGTGGGCAGGGGTTTAGCTCCTACGAGCAGTACTTC. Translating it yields CAWSGQGFSSYEQYF.

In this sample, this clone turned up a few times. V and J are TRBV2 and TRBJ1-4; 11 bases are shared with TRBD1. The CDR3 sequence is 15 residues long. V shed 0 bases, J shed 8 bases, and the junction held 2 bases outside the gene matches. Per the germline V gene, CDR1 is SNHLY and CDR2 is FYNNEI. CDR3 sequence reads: CASSEAGTGGEKLFF. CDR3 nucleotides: TGTGCCAGCAGTGAAGCAGGGACAGGGGGAGAAAAACTGTTTTTT.

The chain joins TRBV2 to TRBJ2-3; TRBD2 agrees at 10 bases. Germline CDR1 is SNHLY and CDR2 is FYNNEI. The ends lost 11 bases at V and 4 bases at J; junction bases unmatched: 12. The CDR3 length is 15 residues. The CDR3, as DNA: TGTGCCCAGCGAAACCTAGCGGGAGCTGCAGATACGCAGTATTTT. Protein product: CAQRNLAGAADTQYF.

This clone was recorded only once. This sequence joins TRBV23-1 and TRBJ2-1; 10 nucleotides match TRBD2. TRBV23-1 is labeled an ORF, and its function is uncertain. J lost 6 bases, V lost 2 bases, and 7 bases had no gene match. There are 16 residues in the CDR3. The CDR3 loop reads CASSQPGLAILNEQFF. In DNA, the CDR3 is TGCGCCAGCAGTCAACCGGGACTAGCGATTCTCAATGAGCAGTTCTTC.

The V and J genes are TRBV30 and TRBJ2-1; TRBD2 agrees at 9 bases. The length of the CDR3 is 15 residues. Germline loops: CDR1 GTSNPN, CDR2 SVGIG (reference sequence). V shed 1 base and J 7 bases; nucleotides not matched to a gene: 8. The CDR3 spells CAWSAAGGPGNEQFF. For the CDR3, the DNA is TGTGCCTGGAGTGCTGCGGGAGGGCCCGGAAATGAGCAGTTCTTC.

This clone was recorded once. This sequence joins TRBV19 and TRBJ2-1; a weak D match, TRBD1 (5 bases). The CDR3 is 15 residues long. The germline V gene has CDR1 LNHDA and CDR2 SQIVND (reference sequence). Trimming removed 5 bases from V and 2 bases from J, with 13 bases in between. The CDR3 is CASSPRQIAYNEQFF. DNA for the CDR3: TGTGCCAGTAGTCCGCGACAGATTGCCTACAATGAGCAGTTCTTC. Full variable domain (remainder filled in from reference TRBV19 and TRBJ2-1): DGGITQSPKYLFRKEGQNVTLSCEQNLNHDAMYWYRQDPGQGLRLIYYSQIVNDFQKGDIAEGYSVSREKKESFPLTVTSAQKNPTAFYLCASSPRQIAYNEQFFGPGTRLTVL.

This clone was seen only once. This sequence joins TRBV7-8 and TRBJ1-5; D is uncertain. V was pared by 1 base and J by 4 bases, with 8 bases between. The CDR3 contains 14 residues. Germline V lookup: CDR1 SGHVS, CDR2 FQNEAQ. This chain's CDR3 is CASSLVLENQPQHF. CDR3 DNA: TGTGCCAGCAGCTTAGTGTTGGAGAATCAGCCCCAGCATTTT.

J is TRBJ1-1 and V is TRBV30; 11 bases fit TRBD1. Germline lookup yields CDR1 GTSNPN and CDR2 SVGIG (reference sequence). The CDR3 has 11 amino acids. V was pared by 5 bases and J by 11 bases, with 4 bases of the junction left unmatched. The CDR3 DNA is TGTGCCTGGGGACAGGGGGCGAGGGCTTTCTTT. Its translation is CAWGQGARAFF.

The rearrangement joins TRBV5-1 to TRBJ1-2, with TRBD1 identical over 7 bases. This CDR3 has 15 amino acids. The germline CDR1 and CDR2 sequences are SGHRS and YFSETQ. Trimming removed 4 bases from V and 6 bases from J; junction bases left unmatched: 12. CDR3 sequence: CASSRTQTGRDGYTF. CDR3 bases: TGCGCCAGCAGCCGAACCCAGACAGGGCGGGATGGCTACACCTTC. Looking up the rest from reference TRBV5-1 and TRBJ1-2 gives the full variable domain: KAGVTQTPRYLIKTRGQQVTLSCSPISGHRSVSWYQQTPGQGLQFLFEYFSETQRNKGNFPGRFSGRQFSNSRSEMNVSTLELGDSALYLCASSRTQTGRDGYTFGSGTRLTVV.